This TCR beta chain was identified in a study of T-cell memory formation after mild COVID-19. CDR3 length equals 15 residues. A few counts support this clonotype. Libraries for TCRalpha and TCRbeta carried sample barcodes and unique molecular identifiers via 5'RACE. TCRdb itself ran the 5' RACE reads through MiXCR, one entry per CDR3 protein. The sample lists approximately 260,000 distinct CDR3 sequences, approximately 18% occurring once. The receptor was derived from a man in his late teens or twenties who had mild COVID-19 (a few samples of this study predate the infection). Cell type and time point are not known. Sequencing was carried out using PBMCs or a T cell subset sorted from them (not recorded which). J is TRBJ1-4 and V is TRBV3-2. TRBV3-2 is labeled a pseudogene. The CDR3 DNA reads TGTGCCAGCAGCCATGCCGACGGTTCGGGTGAAAAACTGTTTTTT. As protein: CASSHADGSGEKLFF.